This T cell receptor (beta chain) comes out of a study of cytomegalovirus exposure and HLA in healthy donors. With 60 Vbeta and 13 Jbeta primers, the PCR was carried out. Here immunoSEQ multiplex PCR was the method, and the copy in TCRdb shows in-frame clones only, minus some. This sample has about 180,000 clones; about three quarters occur once, and the top ten carry more than 5%. V lost 5 bases, J lost 9 bases, and 19 bases lay in between. CDR1 and CDR2 from the germline V gene are SEHNR and FQNEAQ (reference sequence). The CDR3 consists of 14 residues. This clone has just a few counts. The target antigen is unknown. Study results and caveats: Reportedly, TCR beta sequences accurately predicted HLA-A and HLA-B alleles in most subjects. The study flagged some 180 TCR beta chains as cytomegalovirus-associated. Association of 16,951 TCR beta sequences with HLA alleles was found at 0.05 false discovery rate in a later analysis. According to an earlier analysis, most TCR beta V segments yielded productive rearrangements about 87% or about 30% of the time.

The sequence was obtained from a man aged 40-49 years in good health and CMV-seronegative. The sequenced sample was PBMCs. The chain links TRBV7-9 to TRBJ2-5; D remains unclear. The CDR3 region has the DNA TGTGCCAGCAGCCCCCGGGTCCAGTCCTGGGCCCAGTACTTC. Amino acid sequence: CASSPRVQSWAQYF.